This TCR beta chain was identified during a study of blood T cell repertoires in COVID-19. As for the study in general: Samples came from the United States, Italy and Spain, spanning acute and convalescent COVID-19. PBMCs, B-cell-depleted T cells, or T cells provided the cDNA or gDNA that made up the material.

Germline V gene lookup returns CDR1 SNHLY and CDR2 FYNNEI. The CDR3 loop spans 16 amino acids. Trimming left V 2 bases short and J 0 bases short, with 10 bases between. In the original analysis: Amplification with reference gene primers provided the estimates of nucleated cell counts. This table comes from immunoSEQ multiplex PCR, and its TCRdb copy is limited to in-frame clones, with some not included. V and J calls and clone size come straight from that table; D and trimming were deduced from the DNA. The sample lists around 700,000 clones; about nine tenths were seen once. V usage is TRBV2 and J usage is TRBJ2-2; tentative D call: TRBD1 (6 bases). Input material: peripheral blood. This TCR was sampled from a woman between 18 and 30 years old with acute or convalescent COVID-19. The CDR3: CASSEPGHTNTGELFF. CDR3 DNA sequence: TGTGCCAGCAGTGAACCGGGACACACGAACACCGGGGAGCTGTTTTTT.